This passage covers 30 T cell receptor beta chains from one sample sequenced in a study of T cell changes during pregnancy in multiple sclerosis (dated by TCRdb to the late 2010s). To prepare the library, the immunoSEQ multiplex PCR assay was applied. Drawn from immuneACCESS, this table holds only the in-frame rearrangements with V and J called that TCRdb kept. Clones are partly lost; checked studies trace under half to an unresolved V gene and leave the rest unexplained. In this sample the table shows some 10,000 clones, more than 85% of which occur a single time. About 5.1% of the sample belongs to the ten largest clones. The sequenced sample was CD8+ T cells from peripheral blood mononuclear cells, obtained in the first trimester of pregnancy. Every receptor here comes from a female donor in good health, enrolled as a control in a pregnancy study.

The chain couples TRBV9 to TRBJ2-1; maybe TRBD2 (6 bases). The CDR3 spans 14 residues. The germline CDR1 and CDR2 sequences are SGDLS and YYNGEE. Trimming left V 0 bases short and J 4 bases short, with 8 bases between. CDR3 in DNA: TGTGCCAGCAGCGTAGATGGGGGGTACAATGAGCAGTTCTTC. Translation gives CASSVDGGYNEQFF.

The CDR3 region is CSVGTGDLYGYTF. For the CDR3, the DNA is TGCAGCGTTGGGACAGGGGACCTCTATGGCTACACCTTC. This chain joins TRBV29-1 and TRBJ1-2; 9 bases are a match to TRBD1. The V gene end was trimmed by 4 bases and the J gene end by 4 bases; junction bases not matched to a gene: 4. Germline V CDR1 and CDR2: SQVTM, ANQGSEA. The CDR3 totals 13 residues.

The CDR3 DNA sequence: TGTGCCAGTAGTCCTCAGGGGGGCCGCTTTGGAAACACCATATATTTT. Translation: CASSPQGGRFGNTIYF. This chain joins TRBV19 and TRBJ1-3; 7 bases agree with TRBD1. Germline V gene data show CDR1 as LNHDA and CDR2 as SQIVND (reference sequence). CDR3 length equals 16 residues. J was trimmed by 3 bases and V by 5 bases; bases with no gene match: 10.

This clone was counted a single time. This chain connects TRBV7-9 to TRBJ2-7, with 12 positions matching TRBD1. The CDR3 is 16 amino acids. CDR1 and CDR2 (germline): SEHNR, FQNEAQ (reference sequence). V gave up 1 base and J gave up 6 bases; unmatched junction bases: 7. DNA for the CDR3: TGTGCCAGCAGCTTAGTCGCCGGGACAGGGGGCCCCGAGCAGTACTTC. Translating gives CASSLVAGTGGPEQYF.

The rearrangement joins TRBV27 to TRBJ1-2, with D uncertain. The CDR3 length is 13 residues. Trimming shortened V by 0 bases and J by 6 bases, and 8 bases separated the two germline ends. CDR1 and CDR2 (germline): MNHEY, SMNVEV (reference sequence). The CDR3 nucleotides read TGTGCCAGCAGTTTATCGGTGGAGGATGGCTACACCTTC. This sequence encodes CASSLSVEDGYTF.

The V call is TRBV9, the J call TRBJ2-1; 9 nucleotides align to TRBD2. V gave up 4 bases and J gave up 7 bases; unmatched junction bases: 12. Germline CDR1 SGDLS, CDR2 YYNGEE. The CDR3 is 16 amino acids. CDR3 sequence (DNA): TGTGCCAGCAGCTCCAGGACTAGCGCGACAAGAAATGAGCAGTTCTTC. This sequence encodes CASSSRTSATRNEQFF.

The chain couples TRBV9 to TRBJ1-2; 8 nucleotides match TRBD1. The CDR3 runs 15 residues. CDR1 and CDR2 (germline): SGDLS, YYNGEE. V lost 3 bases and J lost 6; bases outside the gene matches: 10. CDR3 in amino acids: CASSAIQRTGHGYTF. DNA for the CDR3: TGTGCCAGCAGCGCGATCCAAAGGACAGGGCATGGCTACACCTTC.

The J gene is TRBJ2-3, the V gene TRBV5-1; no firm D call. Germline V gives CDR1 SGHRS, CDR2 YFSETQ. Trimming shortened V by 2 bases and J by 1 base, and 20 bases separated the two germline ends. The CDR3 has 18 amino acids. CDR3: CASSLPRYMALGTDTQYF. For the CDR3, the DNA is TGCGCCAGCAGCTTACCACGCTACATGGCTCTAGGCACAGATACGCAGTATTTT.

This clone was detected once. The genes are TRBV27 and TRBJ2-3; D gene ambiguous. The V end was cut by 8 bases, the J end by 0 bases, with 15 bases between. CDR3 length: 15 residues. The germline V gene encodes CDR1 MNHEY and CDR2 SMNVEV (reference sequence). CDR3 bases: TGTGCCAGCTTTCATTCCGCCGGTAGCACAGATACGCAGTATTTT. Amino acid sequence: CASFHSAGSTDTQYF.

This clone has only one observation. Germline and junction disagree at one end, which may indicate a read error. The chain is built from TRBV7-9 and TRBJ2-1; D is perhaps TRBD1 (6 bases). The CDR3 loop spans 14 amino acids. CDR1 is SEHNR, CDR2 FQNEAQ, per germline (reference sequence). CDR3 sequence: CASSYGGSHNEQFF. The CDR3 DNA is TGTGCCAGCAGCTATGGGGGCTCCCACAATGAGCAGTTCTTC. The complete variable domain, with remaining parts taken from reference TRBV7-9 and TRBJ2-1, reads DTGVSQNPRHKITKRGQNVTFRCDPISEHNRLYWYRQTLGQGPEFLTYFQNEAQLEKSRLLSDRFSAERPKGSFSTLEIQRTEQGDSAMYLCASSYGGSHNEQFFGPGTRLTVL.

The chain uses TRBV4-3 and TRBJ2-7, with a weak D call TRBD1 (6 bases). This CDR3 spans 15 amino acids. The ends were cut back, 6 bases at V and 1 base at J, with 16 bases in the middle. In germline, CDR1 is LGHNA, CDR2 YSLEER. The CDR3 region is CASSHTTGISYEQYF. CDR3 coding DNA: TGCGCCAGCAGTCATACTACAGGGATTTCCTACGAGCAGTACTTC.

The chain has TRBV5-4 and TRBJ1-1; 7 bases are a match to TRBD1. J lost 2 bases, V lost 4 bases, and 8 bases had no gene match. Germline lookup yields CDR1 SGHNT and CDR2 YYREEE (reference sequence). The CDR3 totals 15 residues. CDR3 DNA: TGTGCCAGCAGCACGGGACAGAGATACAACACTGAAGCTTTCTTT. Translation gives CASSTGQRYNTEAFF.

This clone was recorded a few times. The CDR3, as DNA: TGTGCCAGCAGTGATACAGGGGTCGCGGATGGCTACACCTTC. It is translated as CASSDTGVADGYTF. This chain joins TRBV6-1 and TRBJ1-2; the match to TRBD1 covers 7 bases. The CDR3 has 14 amino acids. Germline values: CDR1 MNHNS, CDR2 SASEGT. Unmatched junction bases numbered 7, after V lost 3 bases and J lost 6 bases.

The chain joins TRBV27 to TRBJ1-2; D gene uncertain. V lost 3 bases and J lost 4, with 15 bases in between. Germline CDR1 MNHEY, CDR2 SMNVEV (reference sequence). The length of the CDR3 is 15 residues. The CDR3 nucleotides read TGTGCCAGCAGTTTTACAGCCGGGGAGGGCTATGGCTACACCTTC. It codes for CASSFTAGEGYGYTF.

This chain links TRBV21-1 with TRBJ1-2; the table's D call TRBD1 went unverified against the DNA. TRBV21-1 is a pseudogene locus. The CDR3 has 15 amino acids. CDR3 nucleotides: TGTGCCAGCAGCAAATCTGTCAGGGGGCAGCGTGGCTACACCTTC. It yields the protein CASSKSVRGQRGYTF.

Details on this clone: Just one base apart from a much larger clone, this may be a read error. The chain uses TRBV6-4 and TRBJ2-6, with 9 bases that match TRBD1. The CDR3 has 16 amino acids. The trim removed 4 bases at V and 0 bases at J, leaving 1 base unmatched. CDR1 MRHNA and CDR2 SNTAGT come from the germline V gene. CDR3 DNA sequence: TGTGCCAGCAGTGTGACAGGGGGCTCTGGGGCCAACGTCCTGACTTTC. Protein sequence: CASSVTGGSGANVLTF.

The chain couples TRBV25-1 to TRBJ2-7; TRBD1 matches at 10 bases. V shed 1 base, J shed 3 bases, and the junction held 3 bases outside the gene matches. Germline lookup yields CDR1 MGHDK and CDR2 SYGVNS. This CDR3 region has 15 residues. The CDR3 DNA reads TGTGCCAGCAGTGAATCGAGGACAGGGGGCTACGAGCAGTACTTC. Its protein product is CASSESRTGGYEQYF.

The rearrangement links TRBV7-6 to TRBJ2-1; 7 bases agree with TRBD1. Germline CDR1 reads SGHVS; CDR2 reads FNYEAQ. The CDR3 length is 19 residues. J lost 0 bases, V lost 5 bases, and 16 bases had no gene match. The CDR3 nucleotides read TGTGCCAGCAGCATCCGGGACAGCCAAACGCAGAGCTCCTACAATGAGCAGTTCTTC. Residues: CASSIRDSQTQSSYNEQFF. The full variable domain, with the rest looked up from reference TRBV7-6 and TRBJ2-1, is GAGVSQSPRYKVTKRGQDVALRCDPISGHVSLYWYRQALGQGPEFLTYFNYEAQQDKSGLPNDRFSAERPEGSISTLTIQRTEQRDSAMYRCASSIRDSQTQSSYNEQFFGPGTRLTVL.

The V and J genes are TRBV27 and TRBJ2-2, with D uncertain. CDR1 is MNHEY, CDR2 SMNVEV, per germline (reference sequence). The CDR3 runs to 15 residues. V dropped 6 bases and J dropped 2 bases, with 13 bases sitting between them. This CDR3 reads CASSTRVYNTGELFF. The CDR3 DNA is TGTGCCAGCAGCACGAGAGTCTACAACACCGGGGAGCTGTTTTTT.

The V and J genes are TRBV6-6 and TRBJ2-7; possible D gene TRBD2, 6 bases. Trimming stripped 7 bases from V and 2 bases from J, with 15 bases between. The germline V gene encodes CDR1 MNHNY and CDR2 SVGAGI (reference sequence). This CDR3 has 14 residues. The CDR3 loop reads CASTYDGRTYEQYF. CDR3 nucleotide sequence: TGTGCCAGCACCTACGACGGGAGAACCTACGAGCAGTACTTC.

V and J are TRBV7-6 and TRBJ2-3, with a possible D match to TRBD2 (5 bases). The V gene's germline CDR1 is SGHVS and CDR2 FNYEAQ. Trimming removed 0 bases at V and 5 bases at J, with 15 bases between. There are 16 residues in the CDR3. The DNA for the CDR3 is TGTGCCAGCAGCTTAGCGCTAGGAGGACCGGGAGATACGCAGTATTTT. It yields the protein CASSLALGGPGDTQYF. The full variable domain, in which reference TRBV7-6 and TRBJ2-3 provide the parts outside the CDR3, is GAGVSQSPRYKVTKRGQDVALRCDPISGHVSLYWYRQALGQGPEFLTYFNYEAQQDKSGLPNDRFSAERPEGSISTLTIQRTEQRDSAMYRCASSLALGGPGDTQYFGPGTRLTVL.

The chain combines TRBV19 with TRBJ2-3; a weak D match, TRBD1 (5 bases). Trimming cost V 5 bases and J 0 bases, with 15 bases left between them. The germline CDR1 and CDR2 sequences are LNHDA and SQIVND (reference sequence). The CDR3 has 16 amino acids. This chain's CDR3 is CASSLDILSSTDTQYF. CDR3 DNA: TGTGCCAGTAGTCTGGACATACTCTCTAGCACAGATACGCAGTATTTT.

V usage is TRBV6-5 and J usage is TRBJ2-3; 12 nucleotides line up with TRBD2. V lost 4 bases to trimming and J lost 6 bases; unmatched junction nucleotides: 8. This CDR3 has 16 residues. CDR1 is MNHEY, CDR2 SVGAGI, per germline. The CDR3 loop reads CASSSPSGGASDTQYF. CDR3 DNA: TGTGCCAGCAGTTCTCCTAGCGGGGGGGCCAGCGATACGCAGTATTTT.

The chain links TRBV19 to TRBJ1-1, with D hard to call. Germline CDR1 is LNHDA and CDR2 is SQIVND (reference sequence). The CDR3 covers 18 residues. Trimming left V 2 bases short and J 2 bases short, with 21 bases between. CDR3 sequence reads: CASSITESERILNTEAFF. The CDR3 DNA reads as TGTGCCAGTAGTATAACGGAGTCGGAGAGGATTCTAAACACTGAAGCTTTCTTT.

By proportion, this clone is large. The CDR3 nucleotides read TGTGCCAGCACCCCGGACTATGGCTACACCTTC. Encoded protein: CASTPDYGYTF. The chain combines TRBV6-6 with TRBJ1-2; D is unresolved. Looked up from germline, CDR1 is MNHNY and CDR2 is SVGAGI (reference sequence). Between the trimmed V and J ends, which lost 7 bases and 3 bases, there was a span of 6 bases. CDR3 size: 11 residues.

The chain couples TRBV10-3 to TRBJ2-7; TRBD1 matches at 8 bases. The CDR3 contains 14 residues. V lost 5 bases, J lost 1 base, and 4 bases stayed unmatched. Germline V gene data show CDR1 as ENHRY and CDR2 as SYGVKD. CDR3 residues: CAISRQGLSYEQYF. In DNA, the CDR3 is TGTGCCATCAGTAGACAGGGGCTATCCTACGAGCAGTACTTC.

Note on this clone: Germline is not matched at one junction end, which may reflect a read error. The chain joins TRBV15 to TRBJ2-7; 8 bases match TRBD1. Germline CDR1 is LNHNV and CDR2 is YYDKDF (reference sequence). The CDR3 has 15 residues. CDR3 protein: CATGREAGGASEQYF. As DNA, the CDR3 is TGTGCCACCGGCAGAGAAGCAGGGGGCGCGTCCGAGCAGTACTTC.

The chain carries TRBV5-4 and TRBJ1-1; no firm D call. Germline CDR1 and CDR2: SGHNT and YYREEE (reference sequence). Trimming pared 5 bases from V and 4 bases from J, leaving 12 bases between. The CDR3 runs to 13 residues. For the CDR3, the DNA is TGTGCCAGCAGTTCAACGGGGTTCACTGAAGCTTTCTTT. Translated: CASSSTGFTEAFF.

The gene calls are TRBV10-2 and TRBJ2-7, with D possibly matching TRBD2 (6 bases). Germline V gene lookup returns CDR1 WSHSY and CDR2 SAAADI. Trimming shortened V by 0 bases and J by 6 bases, and 21 bases separated the two germline ends. The CDR3 has 17 amino acids. CDR3 DNA sequence: TGCGCCAGCAGTGAGTCGATGGTCCGACTAGGTGGAGGCGAGCAGTACTTC. Translation: CASSESMVRLGGGEQYF.

The chain joins TRBV4-3 to TRBJ1-2; D uncertain. The CDR3 is 15 amino acids. The V gene's germline CDR1 is LGHNA and CDR2 YSLEER. V was shortened by 0 bases and J by 1 base, with 9 bases between the two germline ends. CDR3 nucleotides: TGCGCCAGCAGCCAAGATCTTGCACTTAACTATGGCTACACCTTC. Translation gives CASSQDLALNYGYTF.